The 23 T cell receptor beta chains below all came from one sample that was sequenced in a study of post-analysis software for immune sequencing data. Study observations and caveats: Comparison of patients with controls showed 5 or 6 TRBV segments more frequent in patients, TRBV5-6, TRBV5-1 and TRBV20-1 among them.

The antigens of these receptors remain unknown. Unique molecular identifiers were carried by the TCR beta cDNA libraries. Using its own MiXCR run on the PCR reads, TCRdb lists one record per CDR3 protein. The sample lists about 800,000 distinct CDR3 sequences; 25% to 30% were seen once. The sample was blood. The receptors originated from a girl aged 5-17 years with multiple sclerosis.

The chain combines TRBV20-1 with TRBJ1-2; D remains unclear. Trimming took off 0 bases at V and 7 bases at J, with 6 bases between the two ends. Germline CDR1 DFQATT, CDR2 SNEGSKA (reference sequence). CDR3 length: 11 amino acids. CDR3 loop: CSARDHFGYTF. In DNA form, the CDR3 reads TGCAGTGCTAGAGATCATTTTGGCTACACCTTC.

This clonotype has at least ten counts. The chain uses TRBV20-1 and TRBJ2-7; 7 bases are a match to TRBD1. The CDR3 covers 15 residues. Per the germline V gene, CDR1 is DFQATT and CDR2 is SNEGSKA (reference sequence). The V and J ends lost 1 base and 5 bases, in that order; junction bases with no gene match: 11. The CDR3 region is CSARGGTGVRNEQYF. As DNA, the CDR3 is TGCAGTGCTAGAGGGGGAACAGGGGTGAGGAACGAGCAGTACTTC.

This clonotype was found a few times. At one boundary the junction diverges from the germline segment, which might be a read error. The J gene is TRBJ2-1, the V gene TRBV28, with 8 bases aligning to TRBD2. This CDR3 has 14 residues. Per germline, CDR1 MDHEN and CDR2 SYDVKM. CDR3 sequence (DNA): TGTGCCAGCAGCCATTTTCGGGAGGGGAATGAGCAGTTATTC. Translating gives CASSHFREGNEQLF.

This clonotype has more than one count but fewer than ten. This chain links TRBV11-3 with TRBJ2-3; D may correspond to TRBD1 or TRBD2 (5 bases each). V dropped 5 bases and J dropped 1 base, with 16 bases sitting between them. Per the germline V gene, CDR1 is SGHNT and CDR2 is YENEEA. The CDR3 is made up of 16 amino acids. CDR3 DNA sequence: TGTGCCAGCAGCCCGGGGTGGGGCGTGGGCACAGATACGCAGTATTTT. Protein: CASSPGWGVGTDTQYF.

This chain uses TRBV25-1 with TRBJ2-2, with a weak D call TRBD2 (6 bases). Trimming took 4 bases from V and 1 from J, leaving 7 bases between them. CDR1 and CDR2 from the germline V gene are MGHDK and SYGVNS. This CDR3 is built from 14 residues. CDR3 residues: CASSAAGNTGELFF. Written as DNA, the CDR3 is TGTGCCAGCAGTGCAGCGGGGAACACCGGGGAGCTGTTTTTT. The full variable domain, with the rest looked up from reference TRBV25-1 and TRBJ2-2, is EADIYQTPRYLVIGTGKKITLECSQTMGHDKMYWYQQDPGMELHLIHYSYGVNSTEKGDLSSESTVSRIRTEHFPLTLESARPSHTSQYLCASSAAGNTGELFFGEGSRLTVL.

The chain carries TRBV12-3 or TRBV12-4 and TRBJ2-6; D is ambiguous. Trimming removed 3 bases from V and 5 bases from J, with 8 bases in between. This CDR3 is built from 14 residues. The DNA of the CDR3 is TGTGCCAGCAGTTTGGTTACTTGGGCCAACGTCCTGACTTTC. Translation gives CASSLVTWANVLTF.

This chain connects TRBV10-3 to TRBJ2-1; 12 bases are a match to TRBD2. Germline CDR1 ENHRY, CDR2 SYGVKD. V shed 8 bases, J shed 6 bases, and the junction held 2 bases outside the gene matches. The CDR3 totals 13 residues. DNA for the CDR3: TGTGCCATCGGACTAGCGGGGAGCAATGAGCAGTTCTTC. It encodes CAIGLAGSNEQFF.

The CDR3 DNA follows: TGTGCCAGCAGCCCCGGGAAGGGGGTCTATGGCTACACCTTC. Encoded protein: CASSPGKGVYGYTF. This chain links TRBV7-9 with TRBJ1-2; D possibly corresponds to TRBD1 (6 bases). Trimming removed 5 bases at V and 4 bases at J, with 14 bases between. This CDR3 is 14 amino acids long. From germline, CDR1 is SEHNR and CDR2 FQNEAQ (reference sequence).

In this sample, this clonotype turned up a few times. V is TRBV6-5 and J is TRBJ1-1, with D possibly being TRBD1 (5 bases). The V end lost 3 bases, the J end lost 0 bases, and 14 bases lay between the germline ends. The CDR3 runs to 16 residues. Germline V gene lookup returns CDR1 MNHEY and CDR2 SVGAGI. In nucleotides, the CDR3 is TGTGCCAGCAGTTATCCCAGCGGGGCTATGAACACTGAAGCTTTCTTT. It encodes CASSYPSGAMNTEAFF.

CDR3 DNA: TGTGCCAGCAGGCGGACAGGGGGGACCTACGAGCAGTACTTC. Translation: CASRRTGGTYEQYF. J is TRBJ2-7 and V is TRBV6-2 or TRBV6-3; 10 nucleotides line up with TRBD1. V dropped 6 bases and J dropped 2; count of bases not matched to a gene: 4. Germline V gene sequence: CDR1 MNHEY, CDR2 SVGEGT. CDR3 size: 14 residues.

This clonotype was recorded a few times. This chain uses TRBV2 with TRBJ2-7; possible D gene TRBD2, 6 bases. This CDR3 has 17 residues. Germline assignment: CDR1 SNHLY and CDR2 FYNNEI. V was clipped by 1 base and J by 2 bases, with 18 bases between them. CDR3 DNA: TGTGCCAGCAGTGAAGTAGCGATTTTTGGGGGGACCTACGAGCAGTACTTC. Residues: CASSEVAIFGGTYEQYF.

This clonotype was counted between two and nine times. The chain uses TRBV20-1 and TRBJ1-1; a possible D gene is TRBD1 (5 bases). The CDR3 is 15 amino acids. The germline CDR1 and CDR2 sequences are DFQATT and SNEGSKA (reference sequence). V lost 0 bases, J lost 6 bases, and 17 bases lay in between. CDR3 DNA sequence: TGCAGTGCTAGAGATCGGGGGAGGGGCGGACCTGAAGCTTTCTTT. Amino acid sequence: CSARDRGRGGPEAFF.

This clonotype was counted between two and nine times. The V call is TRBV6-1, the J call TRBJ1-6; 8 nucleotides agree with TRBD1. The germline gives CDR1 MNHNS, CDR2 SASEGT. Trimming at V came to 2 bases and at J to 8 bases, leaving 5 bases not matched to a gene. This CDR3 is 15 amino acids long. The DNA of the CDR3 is TGTGCCAGCAGTGAACTAGGACAGGGCTATTCACCCCTCCACTTT. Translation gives CASSELGQGYSPLHF.

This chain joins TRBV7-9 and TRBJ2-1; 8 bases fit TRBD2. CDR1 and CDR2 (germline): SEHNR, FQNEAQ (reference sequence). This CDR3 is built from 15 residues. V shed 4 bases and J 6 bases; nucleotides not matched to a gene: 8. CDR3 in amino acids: CASSSRPAGANEQFF. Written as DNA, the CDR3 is TGTGCCAGCAGCTCCCGGCCAGCGGGGGCCAATGAGCAGTTCTTC.

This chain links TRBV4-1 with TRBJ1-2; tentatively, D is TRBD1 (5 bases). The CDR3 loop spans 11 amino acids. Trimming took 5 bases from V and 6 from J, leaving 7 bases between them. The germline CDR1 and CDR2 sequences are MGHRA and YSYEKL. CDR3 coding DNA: TGCGCCAGCAGCGGCAGGGATGGCTACACCTTC. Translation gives CASSGRDGYTF.

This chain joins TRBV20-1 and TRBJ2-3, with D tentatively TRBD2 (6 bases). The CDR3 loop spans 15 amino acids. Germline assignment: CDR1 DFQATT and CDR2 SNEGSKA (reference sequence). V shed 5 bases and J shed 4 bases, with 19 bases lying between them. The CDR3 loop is CSARIGGWSADTQYF. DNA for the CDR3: TGCAGTGCTCGAATCGGGGGATGGTCCGCAGATACGCAGTATTTT.

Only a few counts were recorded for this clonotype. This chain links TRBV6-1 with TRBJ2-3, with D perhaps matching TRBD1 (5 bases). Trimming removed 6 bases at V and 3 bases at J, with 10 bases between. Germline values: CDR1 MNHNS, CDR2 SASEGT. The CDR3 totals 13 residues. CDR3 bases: TGTGCCAGCAGCAGGGTGGTGACAGATACGCAGTATTTT. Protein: CASSRVVTDTQYF.

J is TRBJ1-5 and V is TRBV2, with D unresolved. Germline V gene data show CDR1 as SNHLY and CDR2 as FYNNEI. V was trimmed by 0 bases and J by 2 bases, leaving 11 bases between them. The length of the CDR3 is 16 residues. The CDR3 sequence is CASSEAVFSGNQPQHF. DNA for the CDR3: TGTGCCAGCAGTGAAGCGGTCTTCTCCGGCAATCAGCCCCAGCATTTT.

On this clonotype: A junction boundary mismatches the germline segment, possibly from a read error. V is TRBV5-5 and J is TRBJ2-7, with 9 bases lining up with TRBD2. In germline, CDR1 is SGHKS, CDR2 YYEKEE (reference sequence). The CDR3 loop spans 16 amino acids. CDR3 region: CTSSLVPTSGYYEQYF. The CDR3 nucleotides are TGTACCAGCAGCTTGGTCCCGACTAGCGGCTACTACGAGCAGTACTTC.

CDR3 nucleotide sequence: TGCAGCGTTGCGGGTCCCGGTAATAGCAATCAGCCCCAGCATTTT. This encodes CSVAGPGNSNQPQHF. This chain connects TRBV29-1 to TRBJ1-5; D unclear. The germline V gene has CDR1 SQVTM and CDR2 ANQGSEA. CDR3 length: 15 amino acids. V was clipped by 4 bases and J by 0 bases, with 13 bases between them.

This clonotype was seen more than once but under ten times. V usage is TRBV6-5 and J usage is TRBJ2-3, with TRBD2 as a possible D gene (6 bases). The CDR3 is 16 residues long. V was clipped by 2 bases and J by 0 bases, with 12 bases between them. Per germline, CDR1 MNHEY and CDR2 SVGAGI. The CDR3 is CASSYGPGTSTDTQYF. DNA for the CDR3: TGTGCCAGCAGTTACGGACCGGGGACTAGCACAGATACGCAGTATTTT.

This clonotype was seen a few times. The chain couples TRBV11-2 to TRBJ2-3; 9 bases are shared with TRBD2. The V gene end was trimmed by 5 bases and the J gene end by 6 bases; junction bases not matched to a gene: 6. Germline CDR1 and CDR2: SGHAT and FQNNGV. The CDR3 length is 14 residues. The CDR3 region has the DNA TGTGCCAGCAGCGATAGCGGGAGAGGGGATACGCAGTATTTT. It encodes CASSDSGRGDTQYF.

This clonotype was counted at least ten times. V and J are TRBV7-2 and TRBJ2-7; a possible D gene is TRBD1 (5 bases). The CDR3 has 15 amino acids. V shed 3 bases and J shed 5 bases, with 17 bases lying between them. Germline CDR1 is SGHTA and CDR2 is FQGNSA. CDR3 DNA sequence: TGTGCCAGCAGCTTTATCATCCCCCAGGGTCACGAGCAGTACTTC. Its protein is CASSFIIPQGHEQYF.